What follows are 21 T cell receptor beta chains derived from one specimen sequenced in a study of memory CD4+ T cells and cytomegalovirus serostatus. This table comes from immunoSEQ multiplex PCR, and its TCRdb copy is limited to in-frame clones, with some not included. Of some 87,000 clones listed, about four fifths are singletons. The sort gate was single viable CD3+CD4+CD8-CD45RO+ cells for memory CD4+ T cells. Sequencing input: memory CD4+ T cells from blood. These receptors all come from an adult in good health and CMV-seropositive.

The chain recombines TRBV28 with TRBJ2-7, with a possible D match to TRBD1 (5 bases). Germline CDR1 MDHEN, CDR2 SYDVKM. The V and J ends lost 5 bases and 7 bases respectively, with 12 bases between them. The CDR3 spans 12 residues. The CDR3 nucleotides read TGTGCCAGCAGTGCACGCCAGGGAGAGCAGTACTTC. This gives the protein CASSARQGEQYF.

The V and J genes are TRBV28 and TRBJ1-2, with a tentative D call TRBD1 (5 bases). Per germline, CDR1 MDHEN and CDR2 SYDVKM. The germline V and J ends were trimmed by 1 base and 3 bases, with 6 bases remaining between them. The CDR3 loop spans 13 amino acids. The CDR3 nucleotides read TGTGCCAGCAGTTTATTGACAGACTATGGCTACACCTTC. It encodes CASSLLTDYGYTF.

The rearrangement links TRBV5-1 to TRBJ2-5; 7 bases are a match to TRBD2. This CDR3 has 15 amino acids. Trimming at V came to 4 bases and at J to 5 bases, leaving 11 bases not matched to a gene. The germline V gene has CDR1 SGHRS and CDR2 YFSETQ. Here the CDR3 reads CASSPPAGVGETQYF. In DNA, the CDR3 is TGCGCCAGCAGCCCGCCGGCGGGAGTTGGGGAGACCCAGTACTTC.

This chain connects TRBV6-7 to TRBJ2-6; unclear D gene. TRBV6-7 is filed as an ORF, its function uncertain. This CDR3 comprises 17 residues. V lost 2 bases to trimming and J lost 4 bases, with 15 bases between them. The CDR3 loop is CASSYHGPWVGANVLTF. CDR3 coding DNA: TGTGCCAGCAGTTACCACGGACCGTGGGTGGGGGCCAACGTCCTGACTTTC.

CDR3 DNA sequence: TGTGCCAGCAGATATCCCGGTGGTGGGGACAATGAGCAGTTCTTC. This gives the protein CASRYPGGGDNEQFF. V and J are TRBV6-6 and TRBJ2-1; D is unresolved. Germline V gene sequence: CDR1 MNHNY, CDR2 SVGAGI (reference sequence). The CDR3 runs to 15 residues. Trimming took 6 bases from V and 5 from J, leaving 17 bases between them.

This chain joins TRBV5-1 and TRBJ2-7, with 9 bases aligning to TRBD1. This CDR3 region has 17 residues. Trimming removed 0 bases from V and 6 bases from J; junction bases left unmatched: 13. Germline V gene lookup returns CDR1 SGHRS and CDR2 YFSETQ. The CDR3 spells CASSLGSSGTGTAEQYF. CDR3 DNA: TGCGCCAGCAGCTTGGGGTCTTCCGGGACAGGGACGGCCGAGCAGTACTTC.

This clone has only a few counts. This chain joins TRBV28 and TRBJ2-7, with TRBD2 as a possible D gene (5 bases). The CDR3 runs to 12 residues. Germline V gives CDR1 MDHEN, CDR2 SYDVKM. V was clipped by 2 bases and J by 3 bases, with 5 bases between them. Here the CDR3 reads CASSLEGYEQYF. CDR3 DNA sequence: TGTGCCAGCAGTTTAGAGGGCTACGAGCAGTACTTC.

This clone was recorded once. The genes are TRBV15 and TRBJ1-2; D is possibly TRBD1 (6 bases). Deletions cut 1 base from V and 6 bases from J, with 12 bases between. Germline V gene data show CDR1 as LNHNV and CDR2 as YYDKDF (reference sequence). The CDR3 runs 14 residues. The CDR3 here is CATSRGTGADGYTF. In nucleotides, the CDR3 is TGTGCCACCAGCAGAGGTACGGGGGCGGATGGCTACACCTTC.

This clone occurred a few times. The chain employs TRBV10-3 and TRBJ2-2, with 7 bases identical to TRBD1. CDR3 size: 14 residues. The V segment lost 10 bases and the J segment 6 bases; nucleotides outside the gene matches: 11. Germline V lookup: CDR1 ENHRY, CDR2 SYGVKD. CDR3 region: CATEDRVLSGELFF. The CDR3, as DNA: TGTGCCACCGAAGACAGGGTTCTATCCGGGGAGCTGTTTTTT.

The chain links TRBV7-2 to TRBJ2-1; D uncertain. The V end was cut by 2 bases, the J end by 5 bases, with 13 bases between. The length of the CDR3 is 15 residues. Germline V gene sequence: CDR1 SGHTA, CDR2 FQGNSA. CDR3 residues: CASSLIGRYNNEQFF. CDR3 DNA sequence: TGTGCCAGCAGCTTAATCGGCAGATACAACAATGAGCAGTTCTTC.

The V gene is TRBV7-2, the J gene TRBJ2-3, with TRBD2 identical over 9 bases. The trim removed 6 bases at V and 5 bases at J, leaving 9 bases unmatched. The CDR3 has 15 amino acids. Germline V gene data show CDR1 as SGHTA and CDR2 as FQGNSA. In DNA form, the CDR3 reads TGTGCCAGCAGTTTACTGGCTAGCGGGATAGATACGCAGTATTTT. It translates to CASSLLASGIDTQYF.

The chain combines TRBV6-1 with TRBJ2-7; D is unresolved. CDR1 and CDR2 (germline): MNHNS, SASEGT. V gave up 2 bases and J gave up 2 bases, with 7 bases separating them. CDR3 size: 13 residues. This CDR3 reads CASSENLPYEQYF. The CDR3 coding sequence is TGTGCCAGCAGTGAAAACTTACCCTACGAGCAGTACTTC.

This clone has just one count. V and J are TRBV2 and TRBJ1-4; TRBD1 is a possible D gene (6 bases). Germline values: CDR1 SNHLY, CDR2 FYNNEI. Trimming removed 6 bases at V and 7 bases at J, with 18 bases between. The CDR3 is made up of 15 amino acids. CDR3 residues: CASSREGQNGEKLFF. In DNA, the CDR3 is TGTGCCAGCAGCAGAGAAGGACAGAACGGTGAAAAACTGTTTTTT.

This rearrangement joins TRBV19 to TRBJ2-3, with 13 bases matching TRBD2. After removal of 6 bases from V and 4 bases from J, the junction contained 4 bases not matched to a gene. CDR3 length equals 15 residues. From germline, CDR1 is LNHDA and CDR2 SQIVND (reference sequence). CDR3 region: CASRRLAGGADTQYF. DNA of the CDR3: TGTGCCAGTAGGAGACTAGCGGGAGGCGCAGATACGCAGTATTTT.

CDR3 region: CASSLGLAGVGEQFF. The DNA of the CDR3 is TGTGCCAGCAGCCTGGGACTAGCGGGAGTGGGTGAGCAGTTCTTC. The rearrangement uses TRBV7-3 and TRBJ2-1; 14 bases align to TRBD2. Looked up from germline, CDR1 is SGHTA and CDR2 is FQGTGA. The V and J ends lost 5 bases and 9 bases, in that order; junction bases with no gene match: 6. This CDR3 spans 15 amino acids.

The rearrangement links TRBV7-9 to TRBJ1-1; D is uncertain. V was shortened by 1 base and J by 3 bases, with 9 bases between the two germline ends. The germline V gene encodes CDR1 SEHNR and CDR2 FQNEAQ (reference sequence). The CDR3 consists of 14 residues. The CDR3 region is CASSLGSGYTEAFF. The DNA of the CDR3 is TGTGCCAGCAGCTTAGGGTCAGGCTACACTGAAGCTTTCTTT. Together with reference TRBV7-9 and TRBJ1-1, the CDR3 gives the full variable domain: DTGVSQNPRHKITKRGQNVTFRCDPISEHNRLYWYRQTLGQGPEFLTYFQNEAQLEKSRLLSDRFSAERPKGSFSTLEIQRTEQGDSAMYLCASSLGSGYTEAFFGQGTRLTVV.

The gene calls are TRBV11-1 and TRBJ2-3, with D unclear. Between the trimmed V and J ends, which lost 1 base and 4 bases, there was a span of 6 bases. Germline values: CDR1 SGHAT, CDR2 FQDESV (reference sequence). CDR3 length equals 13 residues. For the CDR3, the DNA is TGTGCCAGCAGCTTAGGGCAGGCAGATACGCAGTATTTT. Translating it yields CASSLGQADTQYF.

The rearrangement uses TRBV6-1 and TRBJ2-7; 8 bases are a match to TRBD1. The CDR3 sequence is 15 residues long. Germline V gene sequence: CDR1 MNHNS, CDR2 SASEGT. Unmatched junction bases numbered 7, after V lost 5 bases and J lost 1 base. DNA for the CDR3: TGTGCCAGCAGTTCGAGGACAGGGTCTTCCTACGAGCAGTACTTC. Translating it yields CASSSRTGSSYEQYF.

The chain's CDR3 is CASSLTGQGAQETQYF. CDR3 sequence (DNA): TGTGCCAGCAGCTTAACGGGACAGGGAGCCCAAGAGACCCAGTACTTC. The V gene is TRBV7-3, the J gene TRBJ2-5, with 9 bases lining up with TRBD1. Trimming took 0 bases from V and 1 from J; bases not matched to a gene: 3. Germline CDR1 SGHTA, CDR2 FQGTGA. CDR3 length: 16 amino acids.

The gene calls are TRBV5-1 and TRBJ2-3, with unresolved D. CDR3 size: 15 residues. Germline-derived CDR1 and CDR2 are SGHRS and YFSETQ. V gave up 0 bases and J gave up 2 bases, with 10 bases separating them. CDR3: CASSLAAQLTDTQYF. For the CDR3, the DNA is TGCGCCAGCAGCTTGGCCGCTCAGCTCACAGATACGCAGTATTTT.

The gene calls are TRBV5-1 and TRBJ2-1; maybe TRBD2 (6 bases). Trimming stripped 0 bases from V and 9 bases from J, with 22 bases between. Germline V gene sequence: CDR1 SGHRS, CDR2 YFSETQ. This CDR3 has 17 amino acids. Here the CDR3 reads CASSLAGLLVRDSEQFF. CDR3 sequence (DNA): TGCGCCAGCAGCTTGGCGGGACTCCTTGTTAGAGATAGTGAGCAGTTCTTC.